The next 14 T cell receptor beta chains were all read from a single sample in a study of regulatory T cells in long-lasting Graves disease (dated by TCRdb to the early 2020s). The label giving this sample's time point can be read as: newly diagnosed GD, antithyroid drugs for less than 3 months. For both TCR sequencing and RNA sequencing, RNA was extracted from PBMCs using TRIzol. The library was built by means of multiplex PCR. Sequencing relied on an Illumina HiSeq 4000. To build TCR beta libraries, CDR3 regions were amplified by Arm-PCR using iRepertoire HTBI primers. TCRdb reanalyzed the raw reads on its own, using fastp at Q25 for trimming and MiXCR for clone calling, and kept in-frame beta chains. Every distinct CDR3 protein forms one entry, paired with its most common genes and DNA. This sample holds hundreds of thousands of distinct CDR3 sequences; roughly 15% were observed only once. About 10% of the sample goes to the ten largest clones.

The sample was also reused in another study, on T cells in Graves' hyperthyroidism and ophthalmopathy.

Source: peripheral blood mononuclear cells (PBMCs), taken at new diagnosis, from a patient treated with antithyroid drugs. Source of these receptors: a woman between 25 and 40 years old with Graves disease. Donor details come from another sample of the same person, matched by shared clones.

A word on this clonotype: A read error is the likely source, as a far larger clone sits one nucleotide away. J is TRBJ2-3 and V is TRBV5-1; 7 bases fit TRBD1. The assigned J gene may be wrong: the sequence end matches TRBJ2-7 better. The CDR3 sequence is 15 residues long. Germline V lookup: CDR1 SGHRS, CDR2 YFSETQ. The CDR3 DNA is TGCGCCAGCAGCTTGTTAGGCAGACAGGGTAATGAGCAGTACTTC. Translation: CASSLLGRQGNEQYF.

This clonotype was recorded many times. The CDR3 sequence is CASSRGLAGAHTGELFF. The CDR3 region has the DNA TGTGCCAGCAGCCGAGGACTAGCGGGAGCCCACACCGGGGAGCTGTTTTTT. This chain connects TRBV6-1 to TRBJ2-2, with 13 bases matching TRBD2. There are 17 residues in the CDR3. Germline CDR1 and CDR2: MNHNS and SASEGT. V lost 6 bases, J lost 3 bases, and 7 bases stayed unmatched.

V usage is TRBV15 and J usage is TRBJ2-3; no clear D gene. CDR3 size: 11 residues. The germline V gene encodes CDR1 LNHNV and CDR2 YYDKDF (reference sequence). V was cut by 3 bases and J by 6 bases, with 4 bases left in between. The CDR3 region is CATSSSDTQYF. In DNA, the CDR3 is TGTGCCACCAGCAGCTCTGATACGCAGTATTTT.

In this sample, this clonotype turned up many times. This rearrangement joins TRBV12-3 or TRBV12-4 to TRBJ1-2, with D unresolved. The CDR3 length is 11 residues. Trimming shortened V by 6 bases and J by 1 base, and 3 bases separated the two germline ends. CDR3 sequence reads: CASSFNYGYTF. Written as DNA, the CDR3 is TGTGCCAGCAGCTTTAACTATGGCTACACCTTC.

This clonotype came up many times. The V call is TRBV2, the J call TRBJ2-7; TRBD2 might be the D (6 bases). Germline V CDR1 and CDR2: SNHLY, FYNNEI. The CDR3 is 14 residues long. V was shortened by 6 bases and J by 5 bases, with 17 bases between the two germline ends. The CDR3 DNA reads TGTGCCAGCAGCAGAGCGGGCCAGGGCCACGAGCAGTACTTC. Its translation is CASSRAGQGHEQYF.

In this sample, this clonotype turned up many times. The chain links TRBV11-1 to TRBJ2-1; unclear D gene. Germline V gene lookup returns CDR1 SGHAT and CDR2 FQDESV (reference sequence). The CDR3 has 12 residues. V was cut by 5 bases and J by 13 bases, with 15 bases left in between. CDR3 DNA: TGTGCCAGCAGCCCGCAAGGTCGGCTTCAGTTCTTC. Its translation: CASSPQGRLQFF.

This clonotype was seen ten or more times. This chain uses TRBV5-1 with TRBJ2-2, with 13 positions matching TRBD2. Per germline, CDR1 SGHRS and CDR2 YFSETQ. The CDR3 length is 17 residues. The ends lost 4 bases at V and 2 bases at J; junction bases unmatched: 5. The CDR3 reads CASSGGLAGVNTGELFF. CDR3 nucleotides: TGCGCCAGCAGCGGCGGACTAGCGGGAGTTAACACCGGGGAGCTGTTTTTT.

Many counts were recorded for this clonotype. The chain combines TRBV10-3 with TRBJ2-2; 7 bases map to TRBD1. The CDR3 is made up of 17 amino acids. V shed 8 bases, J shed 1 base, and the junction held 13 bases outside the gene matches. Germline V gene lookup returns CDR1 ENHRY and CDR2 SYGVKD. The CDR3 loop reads CAISPRTGTENTGELFF. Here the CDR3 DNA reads TGTGCCATCTCGCCCCGCACGGGGACAGAGAACACCGGGGAGCTGTTTTTT.

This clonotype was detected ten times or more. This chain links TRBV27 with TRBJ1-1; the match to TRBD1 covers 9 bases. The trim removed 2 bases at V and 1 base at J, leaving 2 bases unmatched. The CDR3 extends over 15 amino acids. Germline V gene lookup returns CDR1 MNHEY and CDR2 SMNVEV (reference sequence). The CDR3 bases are TGTGCCAGCAGTTTACGGACAGGGGCGAACACTGAAGCTTTCTTT. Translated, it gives CASSLRTGANTEAFF.

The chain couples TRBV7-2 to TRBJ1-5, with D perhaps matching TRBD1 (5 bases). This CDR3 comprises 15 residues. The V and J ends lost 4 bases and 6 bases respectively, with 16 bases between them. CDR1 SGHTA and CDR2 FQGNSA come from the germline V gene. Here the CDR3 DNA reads TGTGCCAGCAGCTCGGGACTCGTCCTCGGTCAGCCCCAGCATTTT. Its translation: CASSSGLVLGQPQHF.

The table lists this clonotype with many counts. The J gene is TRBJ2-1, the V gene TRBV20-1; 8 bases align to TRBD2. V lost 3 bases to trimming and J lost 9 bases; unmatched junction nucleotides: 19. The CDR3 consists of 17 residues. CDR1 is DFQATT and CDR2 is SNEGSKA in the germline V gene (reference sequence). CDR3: CSASGWGTSGMQGEQFF. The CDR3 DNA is TGCAGTGCTAGCGGGTGGGGGACTAGTGGGATGCAGGGTGAGCAGTTCTTC.

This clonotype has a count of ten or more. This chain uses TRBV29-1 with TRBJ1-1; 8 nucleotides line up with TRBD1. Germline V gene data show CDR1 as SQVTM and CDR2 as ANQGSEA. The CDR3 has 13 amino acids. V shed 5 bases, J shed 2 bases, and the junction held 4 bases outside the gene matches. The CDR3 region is CSVRSGGNTEAFF. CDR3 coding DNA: TGCAGCGTTCGATCAGGGGGCAACACTGAAGCTTTCTTT.

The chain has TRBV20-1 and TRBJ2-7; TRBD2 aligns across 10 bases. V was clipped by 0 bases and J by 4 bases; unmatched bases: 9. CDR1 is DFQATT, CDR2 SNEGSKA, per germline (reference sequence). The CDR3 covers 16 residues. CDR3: CSARDQREGRGYEQYF. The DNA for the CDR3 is TGCAGTGCTAGAGATCAGCGGGAGGGCCGGGGGTACGAGCAGTACTTC.

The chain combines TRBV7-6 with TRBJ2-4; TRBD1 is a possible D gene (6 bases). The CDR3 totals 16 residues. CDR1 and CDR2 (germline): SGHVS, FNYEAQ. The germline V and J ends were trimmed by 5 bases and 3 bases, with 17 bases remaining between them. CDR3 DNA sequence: TGTGCCAGCAGCCGGACAACCCTAGGGGGCAAAAACATTCAGTACTTC. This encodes CASSRTTLGGKNIQYF.